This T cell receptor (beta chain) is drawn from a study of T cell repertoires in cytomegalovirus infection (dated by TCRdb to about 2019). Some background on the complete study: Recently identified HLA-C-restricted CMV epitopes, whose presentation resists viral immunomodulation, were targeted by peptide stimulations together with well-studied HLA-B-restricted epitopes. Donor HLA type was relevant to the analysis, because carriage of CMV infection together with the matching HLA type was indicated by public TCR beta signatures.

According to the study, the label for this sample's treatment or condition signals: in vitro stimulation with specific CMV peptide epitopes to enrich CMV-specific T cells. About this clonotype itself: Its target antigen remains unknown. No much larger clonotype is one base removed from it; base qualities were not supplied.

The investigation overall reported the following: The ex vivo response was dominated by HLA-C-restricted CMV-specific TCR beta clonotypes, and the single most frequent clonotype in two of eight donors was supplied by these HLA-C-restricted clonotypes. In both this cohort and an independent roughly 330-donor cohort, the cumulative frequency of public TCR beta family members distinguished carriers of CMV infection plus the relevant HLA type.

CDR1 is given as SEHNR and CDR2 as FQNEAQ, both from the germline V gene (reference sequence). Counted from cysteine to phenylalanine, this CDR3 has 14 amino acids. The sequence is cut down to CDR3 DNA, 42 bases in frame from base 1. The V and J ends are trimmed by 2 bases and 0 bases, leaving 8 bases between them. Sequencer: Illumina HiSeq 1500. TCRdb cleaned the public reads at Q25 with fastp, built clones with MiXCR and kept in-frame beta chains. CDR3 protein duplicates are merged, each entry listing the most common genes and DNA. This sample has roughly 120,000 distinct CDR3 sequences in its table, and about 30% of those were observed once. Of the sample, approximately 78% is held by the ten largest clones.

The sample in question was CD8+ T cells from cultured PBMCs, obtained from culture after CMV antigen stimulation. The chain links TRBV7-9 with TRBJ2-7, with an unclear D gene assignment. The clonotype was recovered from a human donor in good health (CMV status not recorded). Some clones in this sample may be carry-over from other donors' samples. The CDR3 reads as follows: CASSLTITSYEQYF. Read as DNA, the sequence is TGTGCCAGCAGCTTAACCATAACCTCCTACGAGCAGTACTTC.